This T cell receptor (beta chain) appears in the sequencing data of a study of CD8 T cells in Susac syndrome. In germline, CDR1 is SGHTA, CDR2 FQGNSA. Trimming took 1 base from V and 6 from J; bases not matched to a gene: 9. The CDR3 runs 16 residues. An amount of RNA that ranged from about 0.45 to 1 ug was reverse transcribed with random hexamers. The TCR beta CDR3 was amplified by immunoSEQ multiplex PCR across 54 Vbeta, 13 Jbeta. TCRdb re-called the immunoSEQ multiplex PCR reads with MiXCR, one entry per CDR3 protein. The sample includes hundreds of thousands of distinct CDR3 sequences, 93% of them seen just once.

This TCR was recovered from a human donor with multiple sclerosis. The specimen sequenced was CD4+ T cells from PBMCs. The chain links TRBV7-2 to TRBJ2-3, with 8 bases fitting TRBD2. CDR3 in amino acids: CASSLVSGGGPDTQYF. Here the CDR3 DNA reads TGTGCCAGCAGCTTAGTCTCCGGCGGGGGGCCGGATACGCAGTATTTT.